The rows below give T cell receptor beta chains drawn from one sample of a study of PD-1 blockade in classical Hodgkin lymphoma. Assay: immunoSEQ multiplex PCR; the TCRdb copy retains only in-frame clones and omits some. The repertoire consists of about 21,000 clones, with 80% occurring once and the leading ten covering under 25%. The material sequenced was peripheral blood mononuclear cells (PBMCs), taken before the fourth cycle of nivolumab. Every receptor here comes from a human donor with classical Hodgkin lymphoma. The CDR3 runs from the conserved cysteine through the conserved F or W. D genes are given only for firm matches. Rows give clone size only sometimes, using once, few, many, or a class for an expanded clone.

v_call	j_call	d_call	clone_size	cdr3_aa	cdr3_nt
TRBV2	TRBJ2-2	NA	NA	CASSEEGNSNTGELFF	TGTGCCAGCAGTGAAGAGGGTAATTCGAACACCGGGGAGCTGTTTTTT
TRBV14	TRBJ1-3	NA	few	CASSQGLGARDSGNTIYF	TGTGCCAGCAGCCAAGGGTTGGGTGCGCGAGACTCTGGAAACACCATATATTTT
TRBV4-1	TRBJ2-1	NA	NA	CASSQPHGSYNEQFF	TGCGCCAGCAGCCAGCCACACGGCTCCTACAATGAGCAGTTCTTC
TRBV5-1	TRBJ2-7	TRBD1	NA	CASSHWDRVYEQYF	TGCGCCAGCAGCCACTGGGACAGGGTTTACGAGCAGTACTTC
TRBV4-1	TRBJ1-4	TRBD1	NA	CASSHPRDRDPTNEKLFF	TGCGCCAGCAGCCACCCCCGGGACAGGGACCCAACTAATGAAAAACTGTTTTTT
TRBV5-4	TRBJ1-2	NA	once	CASRSAGAYGYTF	TGTGCCAGCAGGTCGGCAGGGGCGTATGGCTACACCTTC
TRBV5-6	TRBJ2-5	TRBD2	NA	CASSLTLAGGSETQYF	TGTGCCAGCAGCTTAACTTTAGCGGGAGGTTCAGAGACCCAGTACTTC
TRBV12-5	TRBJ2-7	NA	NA	CASRFSPSYEQYF	TGTGCTAGTCGTTTCTCCCCATCCTACGAGCAGTACTTC
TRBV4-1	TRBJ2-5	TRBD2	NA	CASSQDRAPSGYQETQYF	TGCGCCAGCAGCCAAGATAGGGCGCCTAGCGGGTACCAAGAGACCCAGTACTTC
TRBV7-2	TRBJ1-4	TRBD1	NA	CASSAGQGGATNEKLFF	TGTGCCAGCAGCGCGGGACAGGGAGGCGCAACTAATGAAAAACTGTTTTTT
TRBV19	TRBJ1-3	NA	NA	CASSLLGVGNTIYF	TGTGCCAGTAGTTTACTCGGGGTCGGAAACACCATATATTTT
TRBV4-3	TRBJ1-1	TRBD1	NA	CASSQVAGGNTEAFF	TGCGCCAGCAGCCAAGTCGCAGGGGGGAACACTGAAGCTTTCTTT
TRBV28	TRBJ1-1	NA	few	CASSVGLGGRAFF	TGTGCCAGCAGTGTAGGCCTTGGGGGTCGGGCTTTCTTT
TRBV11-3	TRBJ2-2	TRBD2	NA	CASSLTASSGKTGELFF	TGTGCCAGCAGCTTAACCGCTTCTAGCGGCAAGACCGGGGAGCTGTTTTTT
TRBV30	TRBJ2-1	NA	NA	CAWERANEQFF	TGTGCCTGGGAGCGGGCCAATGAGCAGTTCTTC
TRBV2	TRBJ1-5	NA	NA	CASSEMANQPQHF	TGTGCCAGCAGTGAAATGGCCAATCAGCCCCAGCATTTT
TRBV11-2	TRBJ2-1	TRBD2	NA	CASSLGTSGGTYNEQFF	TGTGCCAGCAGCTTGGGGACTAGCGGGGGAACCTACAATGAGCAGTTCTTC
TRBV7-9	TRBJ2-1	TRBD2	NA	CASGSERESRYNEQFF	TGTGCCAGCGGTTCGGAGCGGGAGTCGCGCTACAATGAGCAGTTCTTC
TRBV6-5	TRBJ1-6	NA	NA	CASSYDRGDSPLHF	TGTGCCAGCAGTTACGACCGGGGAGATTCACCCCTCCACTTT
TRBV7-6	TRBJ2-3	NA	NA	CASSPEGWRSTDTQYF	TGTGCCAGCAGCCCTGAGGGGTGGCGGAGCACAGATACGCAGTATTTT
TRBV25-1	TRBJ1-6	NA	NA	CASSDLITGSLYNSPLHF	TGTGCCAGCAGTGACCTCATCACAGGGAGCCTATATAATTCACCCCTCCACTTT
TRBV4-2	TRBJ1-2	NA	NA	CASSQDWGNYGYTF	TGTGCCAGCAGCCAAGATTGGGGAAACTATGGCTACACCTTC
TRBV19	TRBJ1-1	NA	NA	CASSPEGGRGTEAFF	TGTGCCAGTAGCCCCGAAGGGGGTCGGGGTACTGAAGCTTTCTTT
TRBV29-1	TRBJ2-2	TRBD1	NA	CSGGQGYAGELFF	TGCAGCGGGGGACAGGGGTACGCCGGGGAGCTGTTTTTT
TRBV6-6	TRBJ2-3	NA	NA	CASGDFTDTQYF	TGTGCCAGCGGGGACTTCACAGATACGCAGTATTTT
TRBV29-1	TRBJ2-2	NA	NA	CSVLGLSNTGELFF	TGCAGCGTATTAGGCCTATCGAACACCGGGGAGCTGTTTTTT
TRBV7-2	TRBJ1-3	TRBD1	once	CASSLGGGGSGNTIYF	TGTGCCAGCAGCTTAGGAGGGGGCGGCTCTGGAAACACCATATATTTT
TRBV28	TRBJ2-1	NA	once	CASSLWTHYNEQFF	TGTGCCAGCAGTTTATGGACCCACTACAATGAGCAGTTCTTC
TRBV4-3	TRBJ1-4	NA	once	CASSQGDRKQKLFF	TGCGCCAGCAGCCAGGGAGACAGGAAACAAAAACTGTTTTTT
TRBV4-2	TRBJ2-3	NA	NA	CASSPITAASTDTQYF	TGTGCCAGCAGCCCTATAACCGCCGCGAGCACAGATACGCAGTATTTT
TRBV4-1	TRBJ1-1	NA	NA	CASSTTGIWNTEAFF	TGCGCCAGCAGCACAACAGGGATCTGGAACACTGAAGCTTTCTTT
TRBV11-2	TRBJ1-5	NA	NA	CASSLSPLTSNQPQHF	TGTGCCAGCAGCTTATCCCCCCTCACTAGCAATCAGCCCCAGCATTTT
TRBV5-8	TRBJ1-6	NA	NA	CASSVQGFRNSPLHF	TGTGCCAGCAGCGTACAGGGTTTTCGAAATTCACCCCTCCACTTT
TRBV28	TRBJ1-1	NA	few	CASSFGSFTYTEAFF	TGTGCCAGCAGTTTTGGCAGTTTTACGTACACTGAAGCTTTCTTT
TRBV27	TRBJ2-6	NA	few	CASSLRDILSGANVLTF	TGTGCCAGCAGTTTACGGGACATCCTCTCTGGGGCCAACGTCCTGACTTTC
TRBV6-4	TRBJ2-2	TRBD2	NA	CASSGGTANTGELFF	TGTGCCAGCAGCGGGGGGACCGCGAACACCGGGGAGCTGTTTTTT
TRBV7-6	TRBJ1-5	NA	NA	CASSPSEGGRSNQPQHF	TGTGCCAGCAGCCCTAGTGAGGGTGGGCGGTCCAATCAGCCCCAGCATTTT
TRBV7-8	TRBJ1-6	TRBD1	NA	CASSCSGTGGNSPLHF	TGTGCCAGCAGCTGCTCCGGGACAGGGGGCAATTCACCCCTCCACTTT
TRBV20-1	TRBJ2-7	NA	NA	CSARDNREQYF	TGCAGTGCTAGAGATAATCGGGAGCAGTACTTC
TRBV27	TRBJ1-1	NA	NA	CASKFMWTGKGTEAFF	TGTGCCAGCAAATTCATGTGGACGGGGAAGGGCACTGAAGCTTTCTTT
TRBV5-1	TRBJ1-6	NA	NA	CASSSRIRAAGYNSPLHF	TGCGCCAGCAGCTCCCGGATCAGGGCGGCTGGATATAATTCACCCCTCCACTTT
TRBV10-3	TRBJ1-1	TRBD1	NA	CAISQTGGIAEAFF	TGTGCCATCAGCCAGACAGGGGGAATTGCTGAAGCTTTCTTT
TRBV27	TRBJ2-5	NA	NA	CASSLLGETQYF	TGTGCCAGCAGTCTTCTCGGAGAGACCCAGTACTTC
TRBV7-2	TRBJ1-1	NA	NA	CASSPSYTEAFF	TGTGCCAGCAGCCCATCTTACACTGAAGCTTTCTTT
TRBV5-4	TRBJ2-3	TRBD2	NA	CASSLGASGGPYSTDTQYF	TGTGCCAGCAGCTTGGGAGCTAGCGGGGGGCCGTATAGCACAGATACGCAGTATTTT
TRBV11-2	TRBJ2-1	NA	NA	CASSSLPGPPNEQFF	TGTGCCAGCAGCTCCCTCCCCGGGCCTCCCAATGAGCAGTTCTTC
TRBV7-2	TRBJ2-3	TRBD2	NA	CASSRSGGSTDTQYF	TGTGCCAGCAGCCGTAGCGGGGGGAGCACAGATACGCAGTATTTT
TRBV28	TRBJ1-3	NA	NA	CASSLGRFSGNTIYF	TGTGCCAGCAGTTTAGGGAGGTTCTCTGGAAACACCATATATTTT
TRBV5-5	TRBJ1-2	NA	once	CASSQYDRSPSNYGYTF	TGTGCCAGCAGCCAATACGACAGGTCCCCCTCTAACTATGGCTACACCTTC
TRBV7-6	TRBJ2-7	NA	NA	CASSTGQWVAYEQYF	TGTGCCAGCAGCACCGGACAGTGGGTAGCCTACGAGCAGTACTTC
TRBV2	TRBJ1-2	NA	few	CASKESLSMGYTF	TGTGCCAGCAAAGAATCACTCTCTATGGGCTACACCTTC
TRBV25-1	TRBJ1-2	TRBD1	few	CASTEGTGRYTF	TGTGCCAGCACCGAAGGGACAGGTCGCTACACCTTC
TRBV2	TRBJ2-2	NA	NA	CASSEAGGNTGELFF	TGTGCCAGCAGTGAAGCTGGAGGGAACACCGGGGAGCTGTTTTTT